These 9 T cell receptor beta chains were all obtained from the same sample, sequenced in a study of CD8 T cells in Susac syndrome. Random hexamers were used to reverse transcribe the RNA input (about 0.5 to 1 ug). Using its own MiXCR run on the immunoSEQ multiplex PCR reads, TCRdb lists one record per CDR3 protein. This table has about 240,000 distinct CDR3 sequences, about 96% appearing once. The source material was CD4+ T cells from PBMCs. The receptors were gathered from a human donor with Susac syndrome.

The rearrangement uses TRBV11-1 and TRBJ2-3; the match to TRBD1 covers 7 bases. This CDR3 is built from 15 residues. Germline V lookup: CDR1 SGHAT, CDR2 FQDESV (reference sequence). V lost 3 bases and J lost 6; bases outside the gene matches: 9. CDR3 sequence (DNA): TGTGCCAGCAGCTTGGTGGGACAGCCCGCGGATACGCAGTATTTT. Translated, it gives CASSLVGQPADTQYF.

The V and J genes are TRBV29-1 and TRBJ1-4, with D unresolved. CDR1 is SQVTM, CDR2 ANQGSEA, per germline. Between the trimmed V and J ends, which lost 6 bases and 6 bases, there was a span of 11 bases. CDR3 length: 12 residues. CDR3 sequence reads: CSVRTEDEKLFF. The CDR3 DNA is TGCAGCGTGCGGACGGAGGATGAAAAACTGTTTTTT.

The chain carries TRBV20-1 and TRBJ1-1; D remains unclear. The CDR3 loop spans 14 amino acids. Trimming removed 0 bases from V and 1 base from J, with 9 bases in between. Germline CDR1 DFQATT, CDR2 SNEGSKA (reference sequence). CDR3 loop: CSARDYNQNTEAFF. The CDR3, as DNA: TGCAGTGCTAGAGATTATAACCAGAACACTGAAGCTTTCTTT.

The J gene is TRBJ2-3, the V gene TRBV29-1; 8 nucleotides match TRBD1. The CDR3 has 12 residues. The V and J ends lost 4 bases and 5 bases, in that order; junction bases with no gene match: 2. CDR1 and CDR2 from the germline V gene are SQVTM and ANQGSEA. CDR3 loop: CSVAGGQDTQYF. Here the CDR3 DNA reads TGCAGCGTTGCAGGGGGCCAAGATACGCAGTATTTT.

This chain links TRBV23-1 with TRBJ2-2; maybe TRBD1 (5 bases). TRBV23-1 is an ORF for which the function is uncertain. The V gene lost 8 bases and the J gene lost 1 base, with 14 bases spanning the gap. The CDR3 extends over 15 amino acids. CDR3: CASLRRGRNTGELFF. The CDR3 coding sequence is TGCGCCAGCCTAAGAAGGGGAAGGAACACCGGGGAGCTGTTTTTT.

The chain combines TRBV27 with TRBJ2-1; weak D call: TRBD2 (5 bases). V was clipped by 5 bases and J by 8 bases, with 25 bases between them. Germline V gene lookup returns CDR1 MNHEY and CDR2 SMNVEV (reference sequence). The CDR3 consists of 17 residues. The CDR3 here is CASSRITLADTMYEQFF. The CDR3 DNA is TGTGCCAGCAGTCGAATAACCCTAGCTGATACTATGTATGAGCAGTTCTTC.

This clonotype was seen just once. The V gene is TRBV20-1, the J gene TRBJ1-1, with D possibly TRBD1 on 5 matching bases. Per germline, CDR1 DFQATT and CDR2 SNEGSKA (reference sequence). V was clipped by 2 bases and J by 4 bases, with 26 bases between them. This CDR3 comprises 18 residues. The CDR3 bases are TGCAGTGCTAGATTGGGCAGGGCTGGAGGAAGGATGGGCACTGAAGCTTTCTTT. Its protein product is CSARLGRAGGRMGTEAFF.

This chain links TRBV27 with TRBJ1-2, with D perhaps TRBD1 (6 bases). Trimming removed 5 bases at V and 3 bases at J, with 19 bases between. The CDR3 totals 16 residues. Germline assignment: CDR1 MNHEY and CDR2 SMNVEV (reference sequence). CDR3 nucleotides: TGTGCCAGCAGTGTACTTCCGTGGACAGCGGACTATGGCTACACCTTC. Translation gives CASSVLPWTADYGYTF.

J is TRBJ1-2 and V is TRBV12-3 or TRBV12-4, with D uncertain. The CDR3 covers 11 residues. V was pared by 8 bases and J by 6 bases, with 10 bases between. The CDR3 sequence is CASDLVHGYTF. The CDR3 nucleotides are TGTGCCAGCGACCTGGTCCATGGCTACACCTTC.